This T cell receptor (beta chain) comes out of a study of PD-1 blockade in classical Hodgkin lymphoma. This table comes from immunoSEQ multiplex PCR, and its TCRdb copy is limited to in-frame clones, with some not included. The table records fewer than 20,000 clones, about 82% of them present only once. The V and J ends lost 4 bases and 2 bases respectively, with 6 bases between them. The germline V gene encodes CDR1 SGHNT and CDR2 YYREEE (reference sequence). The CDR3 runs to 13 residues. All patients relapsed after autologous stem cell transplantation, and brentuximab vedotin exposure varied. CD4+ T cells were purified from thawed PBMCs by negative selection.

This chain connects TRBV5-4 to TRBJ2-2; no clear D. The sequencing here drew on CD4+ T cells from blood, taken at baseline. The sequence came from a human donor with classical Hodgkin lymphoma. The CDR3 sequence: CASSIENTGELFF. The CDR3 nucleotides read TGTGCCAGCAGCATTGAAAACACCGGGGAGCTGTTTTTT.